This T cell receptor (beta chain) appears in the sequencing data of a study of T cell clonality in common variable immunodeficiency. This clone was observed many times. The antigen is undetermined. Read sequence stops 3 residues before the CDR3 end, and the germline J gene provides the missing end. CVID and control samples used equivalent genomic DNA input. Sequencing used immunoSEQ multiplex PCR; TCRdb keeps in-frame clones, though not all of them. The data show 15,000 to 20,000 clones, with none appearing a single time. CDR3 length: 16 amino acids. The J segment lost 6 bases and the V segment lost 0 bases, leaving 9 bases of the junction unmatched. Germline V CDR1 and CDR2: SQVTM, ANQGSEA. General observations from the study: Fewer deletions and N-nucleotide insertions were reportedly seen in common variable immunodeficiency TCR beta sequences. Repertoire-complication correlations in CVID were limited by patient heterogeneity. What drives increased CVID clonality needs T cell subpopulation sequencing.

Reduced serum IgG, IgA and/or IgM plus specific antibody deficiency defined CVID. The sample taken for sequencing was peripheral blood mononuclear cells. The clonotype originates from a human donor with common variable immunodeficiency. The chain uses TRBV29-1 and TRBJ2-2; 8 nucleotides agree with TRBD1. The CDR3 region is CSVEDPTGESPGELFF. Incomplete CDR3 DNA: TGCAGCGTTGAAGATCCGACAGGGGAGTCCCCCGGGGAG.